This passage covers 23 T cell receptor beta chains from one sample sequenced in a study of a mutant IDH1 vaccine in newly diagnosed glioma. Produced via immunoSEQ multiplex PCR; TCRdb's table is partial and in-frame only. Of 40,000 to 60,000 clones listed, 78% are singletons. Antigens of these TCRs are unknown. Time point defined: week 5, during vaccination. Doses consisted of 300 ug of mutant IDH1 20-mer peptide each, paired with topical imiquimod. Sequenced material: PBMCs, taken from a glioma patient whose treatment included an IDH1 peptide vaccine. The receptors come from a woman in her thirties or forties with glioma.

The rearrangement links TRBV19 to TRBJ2-1, with 11 positions matching TRBD2. This CDR3 is 13 amino acids long. Germline V lookup: CDR1 LNHDA, CDR2 SQIVND (reference sequence). Unmatched junction bases numbered 5, after V lost 7 bases and J lost 9 bases. The CDR3 nucleotides are TGTGCCAGTACGGAACTAGCGGGGGCTGAGCAGTTCTTC. It codes for CASTELAGAEQFF.

The chain has TRBV7-9 and TRBJ1-3; D is possibly TRBD1 (5 bases). The CDR3 consists of 16 residues. Germline lookup yields CDR1 SEHNR and CDR2 FQNEAQ (reference sequence). The V and J ends lost 1 base and 4 bases respectively, with 14 bases between them. Written as DNA, the CDR3 is TGTGCCAGCAGCTTAGAGGGCCCAGGGATCGGAAACACCATATATTTT. Its translation: CASSLEGPGIGNTIYF.

In this sample, this clone turned up once. The chain carries TRBV6-6 and TRBJ2-3, with a tentative D call TRBD2 (6 bases). V lost 4 bases to trimming and J lost 5 bases, with 16 bases between them. Germline V gives CDR1 MNHNY, CDR2 SVGAGI (reference sequence). The CDR3 is made up of 15 amino acids. CDR3 nucleotide sequence: TGTGCCAGCAGTTTGTCGGGGAGGAACCAAGATACGCAGTATTTT. This gives the protein CASSLSGRNQDTQYF.

The CDR3 sequence: CAWSPDTGELFF. CDR3 sequence (DNA): TGTGCCTGGAGTCCCGACACCGGGGAGCTGTTTTTT. The gene calls are TRBV30 and TRBJ2-2; no clear D. Germline CDR1 is GTSNPN and CDR2 is SVGIG (reference sequence). V lost 2 bases to trimming and J lost 3 bases, with 4 bases between them. The CDR3 sequence is 12 residues long.

The CDR3 is CASTLRAEAFF. The CDR3, as DNA: TGTGCCAGCACCTTGAGGGCTGAAGCTTTCTTT. The rearrangement links TRBV2 to TRBJ1-1; no clear D gene. This CDR3 contains 11 residues. V shed 7 bases and J shed 6 bases, with 9 bases lying between them. From germline, CDR1 is SNHLY and CDR2 FYNNEI. The full variable domain, its missing parts supplied by reference TRBV2 and TRBJ1-1, is EPEVTQTPSHQVTQMGQEVILRCVPISNHLYFYWYRQILGQKVEFLVSFYNNEISEKSEIFDDQFSVERPDGSNFTLKIRSTKLEDSAMYFCASTLRAEAFFGQGTRLTVV.

This clone has more than one count but fewer than ten. The chain combines TRBV6-1 with TRBJ2-7; 7 bases match TRBD1. V lost 1 base, J lost 1 base, and 4 bases stayed unmatched. The CDR3 contains 15 residues. Germline values: CDR1 MNHNS, CDR2 SASEGT. CDR3 loop: CASSEGGRGSYEQYF. DNA of the CDR3: TGTGCCAGCAGTGAAGGCGGCAGGGGGTCCTACGAGCAGTACTTC.

The chain uses TRBV12-5 and TRBJ2-7, with 7 bases identical to TRBD1. The CDR3 has 15 amino acids. The junction had 10 bases not matched to a gene; V was cut back by 6 bases and J by 2 bases. CDR1 LGHNT and CDR2 FRNRAP come from the germline V gene. The CDR3 nucleotides are TGTGCTAGTGGCCCTGAGACAGGGTCAACCTACGAGCAGTACTTC. This codes for CASGPETGSTYEQYF.

The chain couples TRBV9 to TRBJ2-3; 14 bases match TRBD2. The CDR3 runs 15 residues. Germline V gene lookup returns CDR1 SGDLS and CDR2 YYNGEE. J lost 3 bases, V lost 5 bases, and 2 bases had no gene match. The CDR3 reads CASSGLAGGTDTQYF. CDR3 DNA sequence: TGTGCCAGCAGTGGACTAGCGGGGGGAACAGATACGCAGTATTTT.

J is TRBJ2-7 and V is TRBV20-1; the D is unclear. Germline V lookup: CDR1 DFQATT, CDR2 SNEGSKA (reference sequence). V lost 6 bases to trimming and J lost 9 bases, with 15 bases between them. The length of the CDR3 is 11 residues. CDR3 DNA sequence: TGCAGTGCGGTATACGATTGGGGGCAGTACTTC. As protein: CSAVYDWGQYF.

This clone was seen more than once but under ten times. The chain carries TRBV27 and TRBJ1-3; no reliable D call. The germline V gene has CDR1 MNHEY and CDR2 SMNVEV (reference sequence). The CDR3 is made up of 17 amino acids. Deletions cut 5 bases from V and 0 bases from J, with 17 bases between. The CDR3 region is CASSKRWSQPSGNTIYF. The CDR3 DNA follows: TGTGCCAGCAGTAAAAGGTGGAGTCAGCCCTCTGGAAACACCATATATTTT.

This chain joins TRBV10-3 and TRBJ1-2; D unresolved. Germline V gives CDR1 ENHRY, CDR2 SYGVKD. V was trimmed by 3 bases and J by 4 bases, leaving 12 bases between them. This CDR3 comprises 14 residues. The CDR3 bases are TGTGCCATCAGTGATATAACTGAAGTCTATGGCTACACCTTC. Its translation: CAISDITEVYGYTF.

This rearrangement joins TRBV5-1 to TRBJ2-5; the match to TRBD2 covers 8 bases. V lost 5 bases to trimming and J lost 3 bases; unmatched junction nucleotides: 3. CDR3 length: 13 amino acids. In germline, CDR1 is SGHRS, CDR2 YFSETQ. The CDR3: CASRILAEETQYF. CDR3 nucleotide sequence: TGCGCCAGCAGAATACTAGCGGAAGAGACCCAGTACTTC.

CDR3 in amino acids: CAIRGQGGSNEQFF. The CDR3 nucleotides are TGTGCCATCAGGGGACAGGGGGGATCCAATGAGCAGTTCTTC. The V call is TRBV10-3, the J call TRBJ2-1; TRBD1 matches 11 bases. V lost 6 bases to trimming and J lost 6 bases; unmatched junction nucleotides: 4. Per the germline V gene, CDR1 is ENHRY and CDR2 is SYGVKD. The CDR3 covers 14 residues.

This clone was counted a single time. The rearrangement links TRBV18 to TRBJ1-2, with 7 bases identical to TRBD1. Germline V gene lookup returns CDR1 KGHSH and CDR2 LQKENI. The CDR3 consists of 17 residues. Trimming took 6 bases from V and 4 from J; bases not matched to a gene: 17. CDR3 DNA sequence: TGTGCCAGCTCGGTAAGCCGGGACAGCCGACTTTTCTATGGCTACACCTTC. Its protein is CASSVSRDSRLFYGYTF.

This rearrangement joins TRBV10-2 to TRBJ2-3; 9 nucleotides align to TRBD1. CDR3 length: 15 residues. The germline V gene encodes CDR1 WSHSY and CDR2 SAAADI. Losses at the gene ends were 6 bases for V and 1 base for J; bases not matched to a gene: 5. CDR3 amino acids: CASRDRGIGTDTQYF. Here the CDR3 DNA reads TGCGCCAGCAGGGACAGGGGTATCGGCACAGATACGCAGTATTTT.

The chain has TRBV6-1 and TRBJ2-4; D call uncertain. In germline, CDR1 is MNHNS, CDR2 SASEGT. With 8 bases removed from V and 1 base from J, the gap between germline ends came to 9 bases. This CDR3 comprises 13 residues. CDR3 in DNA: TGTGCCAGCGTCAATATTGCCAAAAACATTCAGTACTTC. Translation: CASVNIAKNIQYF.

The chain combines TRBV5-6 with TRBJ2-5; perhaps TRBD1 as D (5 bases). The V end was cut by 1 base, the J end by 2 bases, with 15 bases between. CDR3 length equals 16 residues. Germline-derived CDR1 and CDR2 are SGHDT and YYEEEE. Here the CDR3 DNA reads TGTGCCAGCAGCTTGAAGACTGCGAGACAGCAAGAGACCCAGTACTTC. This encodes CASSLKTARQQETQYF.

The CDR3 DNA reads as TGTGCTAGTGGTTTGGACGGGGCTATCACAGATACGCAGTATTTT. Its protein is CASGLDGAITDTQYF. This chain links TRBV12-5 with TRBJ2-3; D may be TRBD1 or TRBD2 (5 bases each). The CDR3 is 15 amino acids. Looked up from germline, CDR1 is LGHNT and CDR2 is FRNRAP. Trimming took 1 base from V and 2 from J, leaving 10 bases between them.

The chain is built from TRBV5-1 and TRBJ2-7; possible D gene TRBD1, 5 bases. This CDR3 has 17 residues. Between the trimmed V and J ends, which lost 2 bases and 5 bases, there was a span of 23 bases. Looked up from germline, CDR1 is SGHRS and CDR2 is YFSETQ. Here the CDR3 DNA reads TGCGCCAGCAGCTTCCCCCTTGGGGCGGATCCCTACGACGAGCAGTACTTC. This encodes CASSFPLGADPYDEQYF.

J is TRBJ1-3 and V is TRBV5-1; maybe TRBD1 (5 bases). The V end was cut by 3 bases, the J end by 8 bases, with 15 bases between. The germline V gene has CDR1 SGHRS and CDR2 YFSETQ. This CDR3 comprises 14 residues. The CDR3 loop reads CASSSLAGADTIYF. For the CDR3, the DNA is TGCGCCAGCAGCTCCTTGGCTGGGGCGGACACCATATATTTT. The complete variable domain, with remaining parts taken from reference TRBV5-1 and TRBJ1-3, reads KAGVTQTPRYLIKTRGQQVTLSCSPISGHRSVSWYQQTPGQGLQFLFEYFSETQRNKGNFPGRFSGRQFSNSRSEMNVSTLELGDSALYLCASSSLAGADTIYFGEGSWLTVV.

This sequence joins TRBV9 and TRBJ1-2; D unresolved. V was clipped by 0 bases and J by 5 bases, with 14 bases between them. The CDR3 has 15 amino acids. Germline CDR1 and CDR2: SGDLS and YYNGEE. The CDR3 region has the DNA TGTGCCAGCAGCGTAGAAGGGTCGGCCTGGTATGGCTACACCTTC. Protein sequence: CASSVEGSAWYGYTF.

This rearrangement joins TRBV19 to TRBJ1-2; unclear D gene. This CDR3 comprises 14 residues. The germline V gene has CDR1 LNHDA and CDR2 SQIVND (reference sequence). The V and J ends lost 6 bases and 4 bases respectively, with 15 bases between them. The CDR3 sequence: CASSPNPQGYGYTF. The CDR3 DNA reads TGTGCCAGTAGCCCAAATCCCCAAGGCTATGGCTACACCTTC.

The CDR3 DNA reads TGTGCCATCAGATTCTACTTCCGGGACAGAGTCTATGGCTACACCTTC. Residues: CAIRFYFRDRVYGYTF. The chain combines TRBV10-3 with TRBJ1-2; 7 bases agree with TRBD1. Germline-derived CDR1 and CDR2 are ENHRY and SYGVKD. The CDR3 is 16 amino acids. V dropped 6 bases and J dropped 4; count of bases not matched to a gene: 14.